Sequencing of this T cell receptor (beta chain) was carried out in a study of immune evolution from preneoplasia to lung adenocarcinoma. Sequenced by immunoSEQ multiplex PCR; TCRdb stores in-frame clones only, minus some. Among approximately 4,200 clones listed, approximately 83% were seen once. The CDR3 contains 11 residues. Germline loops: CDR1 GTSNPN, CDR2 SVGIG (reference sequence). The V end lost 2 bases, the J end lost 8 bases, and 9 bases lay between the germline ends. Each case's diagnosis was confirmed by two pathologists on H&E. Nucleic acids came from premalignant or tumor cells enriched by macro-dissection. Points on this clone: Its antigen is not identified.

General observations from the study: Top clone share appeared to fall from AAH through AIS, MIA, adenocarcinoma. Later-stage lesions appeared to have more T cells, more diversity, less clonality.

Sample: FFPE minimally invasive lung adenocarcinoma tissue. The chain combines TRBV30 with TRBJ1-2; the D is unclear. This TCR was sampled from a person aged 60 to 70 with lung adenocarcinoma. Here the CDR3 reads CAWSWRSGYTF. For the CDR3, the DNA is TGTGCCTGGAGTTGGCGGTCCGGCTACACCTTC.